One and the same sample provided the 16 T cell receptor beta chains below, sequenced in a study of regulatory T cells in long-lasting Graves disease. Building of the TCR beta libraries involved iRepertoire HTBI primers and Arm-PCR of CDR3 regions. TCRdb reprocessed the multiplex PCR reads with MiXCR, giving one entry per CDR3 protein. The table shows about 440,000 distinct CDR3 sequences, with more than 13% occurring only once. Stated time point: newly diagnosed GD, antithyroid drugs for less than 3 months. PBMC-derived RNA was used for the TCR library. Separately, the same data were catalogued under a study of T cells in Graves' hyperthyroidism and ophthalmopathy.

Sequenced here: peripheral blood mononuclear cells (PBMCs), sampled at new diagnosis, from a patient treated with antithyroid drugs. The source of these receptors is a woman in her twenties or thirties with Graves disease.

The CDR3 loop reads CATGGTADTQYF. CDR3 bases: TGTGCCACCGGGGGGACGGCAGATACGCAGTATTTT. V and J are TRBV28 and TRBJ2-3, with 7 bases aligning to TRBD2. V shed 10 bases, J shed 4 bases, and the junction held 5 bases outside the gene matches. Germline V gene sequence: CDR1 MDHEN, CDR2 SYDVKM. The CDR3 consists of 12 residues.

The chain is built from TRBV6-1 and TRBJ1-3, with D possibly TRBD1 on 6 matching bases. V was clipped by 8 bases and J by 3 bases, with 17 bases between them. The CDR3 covers 15 residues. The germline V gene has CDR1 MNHNS and CDR2 SASEGT. The CDR3 nucleotides are TGTGCCAGCGGGGCACAGGGATCGGGTGGAAACACCATATATTTT. The encoded protein is CASGAQGSGGNTIYF.

This clonotype has only a few counts. The chain uses TRBV4-1 and TRBJ2-7; D ambiguous. V was shortened by 0 bases and J by 3 bases, with 9 bases between the two germline ends. The CDR3 contains 14 residues. Germline V CDR1 and CDR2: MGHRA, YSYEKL. The CDR3 reads CASSQEGSGYEQYF. CDR3 sequence (DNA): TGCGCCAGCAGCCAAGAGGGGTCAGGCTACGAGCAGTACTTC.

This clonotype was observed many times. The V gene is TRBV11-2, the J gene TRBJ2-1; D might be TRBD2 (6 bases). CDR1 and CDR2 (germline): SGHAT, FQNNGV. This CDR3 has 17 residues. V lost 5 bases and J 0 bases, leaving 17 bases between the germline ends. The CDR3 region is CASSDPGIAASYNEQFF. CDR3 bases: TGTGCCAGCAGCGACCCCGGGATAGCGGCCTCCTACAATGAGCAGTTCTTC.

This clonotype was detected many times. The V gene is TRBV7-9, the J gene TRBJ1-1; perhaps TRBD1 as D (5 bases). This CDR3 contains 17 residues. V lost 5 bases to trimming and J lost 0 bases, with 19 bases between them. The germline V gene encodes CDR1 SEHNR and CDR2 FQNEAQ (reference sequence). The CDR3 coding sequence is TGTGCCAGCAGCCGAGGGGTTAAAGGGAAGATGAACACTGAAGCTTTCTTT. Protein product: CASSRGVKGKMNTEAFF.

This clonotype was counted many times. This chain joins TRBV7-3 and TRBJ2-1; 8 bases map to TRBD2. With 4 bases clipped from V and 8 bases from J, the junction kept 13 bases outside the gene matches. The CDR3 has 16 amino acids. In germline, CDR1 is SGHTA, CDR2 FQGTGA. This chain's CDR3 is CASSSARAGGMDEQFF. The CDR3 region has the DNA TGTGCCAGCAGCTCTGCGCGTGCGGGAGGAATGGATGAGCAGTTCTTC.

There are many counts of this clonotype. V usage is TRBV12-3 or TRBV12-4 and J usage is TRBJ2-5, with TRBD2 identical over 7 bases. V lost 3 bases and J lost 2; bases outside the gene matches: 3. CDR3 length equals 14 residues. In DNA, the CDR3 is TGTGCCAGCAGTTTGAGGCGGGGGCAAGAGACCCAGTACTTC. The encoded protein is CASSLRRGQETQYF.

This clonotype was seen at least ten times. The chain has TRBV5-1 and TRBJ2-3; a possible D gene is TRBD1 (5 bases). The V end was cut by 4 bases, the J end by 11 bases, with 14 bases between. The CDR3 is made up of 12 amino acids. Germline values: CDR1 SGHRS, CDR2 YFSETQ. CDR3 region: CASSPAGREQYF. Here the CDR3 DNA reads TGCGCCAGCAGCCCGGCAGGGCGCGAGCAGTATTTT.

This clonotype was seen ten or more times. V and J are TRBV20-1 and TRBJ2-1; 12 nucleotides align to TRBD2. Germline V lookup: CDR1 DFQATT, CDR2 SNEGSKA (reference sequence). The J segment lost 4 bases and the V segment lost 6 bases, leaving 16 bases of the junction unmatched. CDR3 length: 18 residues. The CDR3 protein is CSALLTSGSARGYNEQFF. For the CDR3, the DNA is TGCAGTGCCCTCTTGACTAGCGGGAGCGCGCGGGGGTACAATGAGCAGTTCTTC.

J is TRBJ2-7 and V is TRBV27; a possible D gene is TRBD2 (5 bases). This CDR3 is built from 16 residues. Trimming pared 0 bases from V and 2 bases from J, leaving 14 bases between. CDR1 and CDR2 from the germline V gene are MNHEY and SMNVEV (reference sequence). CDR3 sequence reads: CASSLSFPGITYEQYF. The CDR3 nucleotides read TGTGCCAGCAGTTTATCATTCCCGGGGATCACCTACGAGCAGTACTTC.

This chain links TRBV25-1 with TRBJ1-1; TRBD1 is a possible D gene (5 bases). Trimming shortened V by 4 bases and J by 5 bases, and 11 bases separated the two germline ends. CDR1 is MGHDK, CDR2 SYGVNS, per germline. The CDR3 extends over 13 amino acids. The CDR3 loop reads CASSAWGKTEAFF. The CDR3 bases are TGTGCCAGCAGTGCTTGGGGGAAAACTGAAGCTTTCTTT.

This clonotype was observed many times. V usage is TRBV2 and J usage is TRBJ1-5; no definite D call. With 0 bases removed from V and 7 bases from J, the gap between germline ends came to 13 bases. The CDR3 contains 15 residues. Germline V CDR1 and CDR2: SNHLY, FYNNEI. CDR3 region: CASSEARTLNQPQHF. CDR3 coding DNA: TGTGCCAGCAGTGAAGCCCGGACTCTGAACCAGCCCCAGCATTTT.

This clonotype was counted at least ten times. J is TRBJ2-7 and V is TRBV6-1; the match to TRBD2 covers 7 bases. V lost 6 bases, J lost 4 bases, and 9 bases stayed unmatched. The length of the CDR3 is 14 residues. The germline CDR1 and CDR2 sequences are MNHNS and SASEGT. CDR3 coding DNA: TGTGCCAGCAGGGGCACGGGAGGCTTTTACGAGCAGTACTTC. It codes for CASRGTGGFYEQYF.

The chain combines TRBV6-1 with TRBJ2-7; D is unclear. This CDR3 region has 14 residues. V lost 5 bases, J lost 3 bases, and 14 bases lay in between. Germline V gene data show CDR1 as MNHNS and CDR2 as SASEGT. CDR3 region: CASSSSETYYEQYF. In nucleotides, the CDR3 is TGTGCCAGCAGTAGCAGCGAGACTTACTACGAGCAGTACTTC.

The chain is built from TRBV6-1 and TRBJ2-1, with TRBD1 matching 9 bases. The CDR3 runs to 17 residues. The trim removed 7 bases at V and 2 bases at J, leaving 12 bases unmatched. The germline V gene has CDR1 MNHNS and CDR2 SASEGT. The CDR3 region is CASTPGTGWAAYNEQFF. Here the CDR3 DNA reads TGTGCCAGCACACCCGGGACAGGGTGGGCAGCCTACAATGAGCAGTTCTTC.

This clonotype appeared many times. J is TRBJ1-5 and V is TRBV20-1; weak D call: TRBD1 (6 bases). Germline loops: CDR1 DFQATT, CDR2 SNEGSKA (reference sequence). The CDR3 consists of 15 residues. Trimming left V 6 bases short and J 6 bases short, with 21 bases between. CDR3 sequence: CSAAGGGARGQPQHF. In DNA form, the CDR3 reads TGCAGTGCCGCTGGGGGGGGGGCGCGAGGTCAGCCCCAGCATTTT.